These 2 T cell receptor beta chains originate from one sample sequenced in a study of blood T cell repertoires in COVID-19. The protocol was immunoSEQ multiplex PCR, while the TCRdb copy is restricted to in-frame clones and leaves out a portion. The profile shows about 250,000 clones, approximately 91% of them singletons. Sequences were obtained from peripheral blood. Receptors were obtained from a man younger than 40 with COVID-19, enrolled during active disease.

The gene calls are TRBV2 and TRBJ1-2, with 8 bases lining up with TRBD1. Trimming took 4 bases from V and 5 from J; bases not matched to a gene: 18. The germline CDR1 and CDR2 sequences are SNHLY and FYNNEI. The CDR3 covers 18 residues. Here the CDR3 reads CASSVTNRGFSTAYGYTF. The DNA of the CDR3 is TGTGCCAGCAGTGTTACGAACAGGGGGTTTTCTACCGCATATGGCTACACCTTC.

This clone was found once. The CDR3 nucleotides read TGCGCCAGCAGTGAGCCGGGCCTGGCGGGACAGCAGTTCTTC. It is translated as CASSEPGLAGQQFF. This chain connects TRBV10-2 to TRBJ2-1; tentative D call: TRBD2 (6 bases). The CDR3 extends over 14 amino acids. Trimming took 2 bases from V and 11 from J, leaving 16 bases between them. CDR1 is WSHSY and CDR2 is SAAADI in the germline V gene.